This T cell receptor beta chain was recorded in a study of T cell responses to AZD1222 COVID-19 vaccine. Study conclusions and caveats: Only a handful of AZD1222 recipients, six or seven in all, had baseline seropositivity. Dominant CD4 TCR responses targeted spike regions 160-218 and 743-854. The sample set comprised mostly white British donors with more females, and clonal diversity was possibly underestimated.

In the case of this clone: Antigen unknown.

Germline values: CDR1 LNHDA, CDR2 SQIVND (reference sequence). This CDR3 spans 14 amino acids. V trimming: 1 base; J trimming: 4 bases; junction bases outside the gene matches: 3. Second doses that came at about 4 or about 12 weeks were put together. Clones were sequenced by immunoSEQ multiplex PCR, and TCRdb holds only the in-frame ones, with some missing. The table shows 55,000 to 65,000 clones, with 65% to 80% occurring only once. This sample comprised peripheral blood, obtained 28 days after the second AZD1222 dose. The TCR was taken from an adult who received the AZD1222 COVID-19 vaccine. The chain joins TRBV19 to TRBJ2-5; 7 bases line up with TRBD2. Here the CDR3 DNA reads TGTGCCAGTAGTATAGGCAGGGAGGGAGAGACCCAGTACTTC. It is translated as CASSIGREGETQYF.